One sample yielded the 8 T cell receptor beta chains listed below, sequenced in a study of beta chain features in type 1 diabetes. Since all of the isolated RNA was reverse transcribed, expressed TCRB transcripts were what got sequenced. Sequencing used immunoSEQ multiplex PCR; TCRdb keeps in-frame clones, though not all of them. Found here are about 140,000 clones, about 9.7% of them singletons; the top ten hold nearly 0.65%. Sequencing input: central memory CD4+ T cells from blood. The source is a woman in her thirties or forties in good health.

The chain employs TRBV19 and TRBJ2-2; possibly TRBD1 for D (5 bases). CDR1 LNHDA and CDR2 SQIVND come from the germline V gene (reference sequence). Trimming cost V 6 bases and J 6 bases, with 11 bases left between them. The CDR3 length is 13 residues. The CDR3 spells CASSIRVAGELFF. The CDR3 nucleotides read TGTGCCAGTAGCATCAGGGTCGCCGGGGAGCTGTTTTTT. Based on the CDR3 plus reference TRBV19 and TRBJ2-2, the full variable domain is DGGITQSPKYLFRKEGQNVTLSCEQNLNHDAMYWYRQDPGQGLRLIYYSQIVNDFQKGDIAEGYSVSREKKESFPLTVTSAQKNPTAFYLCASSIRVAGELFFGEGSRLTVL.

The chain recombines TRBV12-5 with TRBJ2-1, with 12 bases matching TRBD2. The CDR3 runs 14 residues. Germline CDR1 is LGHNT and CDR2 is FRNRAP. V was clipped by 6 bases and J by 6 bases; unmatched bases: 3. The CDR3 reads CASGGLAGINEQFF. CDR3 nucleotides: TGTGCTAGTGGCGGACTAGCGGGGATCAATGAGCAGTTCTTC.

The V gene is TRBV5-7, the J gene TRBJ1-2, with 8 positions matching TRBD1. TRBV5-7 carries the ORF label, with uncertain function. CDR3 length equals 16 residues. V was pared by 4 bases and J by 0 bases, with 8 bases of the junction left unmatched. Written as DNA, the CDR3 is TGTGCCAGCAGCCTCTCGACAGGGGCAGCTAACTATGGCTACACCTTC. Residues: CASSLSTGAANYGYTF.

J is TRBJ2-2 and V is TRBV6-5, with 9 bases that match TRBD1. Germline V gives CDR1 MNHEY, CDR2 SVGAGI. The CDR3 is made up of 15 amino acids. The V segment lost 8 bases and the J segment 5 bases; nucleotides outside the gene matches: 9. Here the CDR3 DNA reads TGTGCCAGCGGCCGGGACAGGGAGTGGACCGGGGAGCTGTTTTTT. Its protein product is CASGRDREWTGELFF.

This chain links TRBV5-1 with TRBJ2-7; a weak D match, TRBD2 (5 bases). This CDR3 contains 14 residues. Germline CDR1 reads SGHRS; CDR2 reads YFSETQ. Deletions cut 5 bases from V and 0 bases from J, with 12 bases between. The CDR3 is CASSPDGGSYEQYF. In DNA form, the CDR3 reads TGCGCCAGCAGTCCGGACGGAGGCTCCTACGAGCAGTACTTC.

This clone has only a few counts. The chain combines TRBV18 with TRBJ2-1, with TRBD1 matching 9 bases. This CDR3 is built from 16 residues. The germline V gene encodes CDR1 KGHSH and CDR2 LQKENI. The V gene end was trimmed by 3 bases and the J gene end by 0 bases; junction bases not matched to a gene: 3. CDR3 coding DNA: TGTGCCAGCTCACCCTCGACAGGGGGCTCCTACAATGAGCAGTTCTTC. Encoded protein: CASSPSTGGSYNEQFF.

This clone was counted a few times. This chain uses TRBV2 with TRBJ1-4; possible D gene TRBD1, 5 bases. The CDR3 has 12 amino acids. Germline V gene lookup returns CDR1 SNHLY and CDR2 FYNNEI. Trimming took 3 bases from V and 9 from J, leaving 8 bases between them. CDR3 residues: CASSDRDQKLFF. The CDR3 DNA reads as TGTGCCAGCAGTGACAGGGATCAAAAACTGTTTTTT. The full variable domain, completed using reference TRBV2 and TRBJ1-4, is EPEVTQTPSHQVTQMGQEVILRCVPISNHLYFYWYRQILGQKVEFLVSFYNNEISEKSEIFDDQFSVERPDGSNFTLKIRSTKLEDSAMYFCASSDRDQKLFFGSGTQLSVL.

This clone has only a few counts. The chain has TRBV7-9 and TRBJ1-5, with 7 bases fitting TRBD1. From germline, CDR1 is SEHNR and CDR2 FQNEAQ (reference sequence). V lost 4 bases to trimming and J lost 3 bases; unmatched junction nucleotides: 3. This CDR3 is 14 amino acids long. This CDR3 is CASSSGTANQPQHF. CDR3 coding DNA: TGTGCCAGCAGCTCCGGGACAGCCAATCAGCCCCAGCATTTT.